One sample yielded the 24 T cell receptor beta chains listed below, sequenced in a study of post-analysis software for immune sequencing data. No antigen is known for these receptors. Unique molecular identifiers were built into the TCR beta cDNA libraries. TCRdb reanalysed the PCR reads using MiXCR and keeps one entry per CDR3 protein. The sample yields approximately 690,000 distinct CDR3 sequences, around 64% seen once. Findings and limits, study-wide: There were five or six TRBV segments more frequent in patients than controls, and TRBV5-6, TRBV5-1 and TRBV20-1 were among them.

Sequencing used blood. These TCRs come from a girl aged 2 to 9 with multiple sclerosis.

The CDR3 reads CASSSTVYSNQPQHF. Written as DNA, the CDR3 is TGTGCCAGCAGCTCGACGGTGTATAGCAATCAGCCCCAGCATTTT. The V and J genes are TRBV5-5 and TRBJ1-5; D gene ambiguous. This CDR3 region has 15 residues. Trimming left V 3 bases short and J 0 bases short, with 10 bases between. Germline CDR1 SGHKS, CDR2 YYEKEE (reference sequence).

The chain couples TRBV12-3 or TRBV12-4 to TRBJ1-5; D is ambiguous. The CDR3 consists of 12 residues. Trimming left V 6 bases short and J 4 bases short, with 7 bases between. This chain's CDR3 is CASRVPNQPQHF. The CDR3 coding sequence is TGTGCCAGCAGGGTTCCTAATCAGCCCCAGCATTTT.

In DNA form, the CDR3 reads TGCAGTGCTAGATATGGGGCGGAGACCCAGTACTTC. The encoded protein is CSARYGAETQYF. The genes are TRBV20-1 and TRBJ2-7, with D perhaps TRBD1 (5 bases). The tail of the sequence fits TRBJ2-5 better, so the J call may be wrong. The germline V gene encodes CDR1 DFQATT and CDR2 SNEGSKA (reference sequence). The CDR3 runs to 12 residues.

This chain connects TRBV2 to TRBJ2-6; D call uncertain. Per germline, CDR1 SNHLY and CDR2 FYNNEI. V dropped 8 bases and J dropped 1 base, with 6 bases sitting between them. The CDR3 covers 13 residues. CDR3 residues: CASFGSGANVLTF. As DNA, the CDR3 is TGTGCCAGCTTTGGATCTGGGGCCAACGTCCTGACTTTC.

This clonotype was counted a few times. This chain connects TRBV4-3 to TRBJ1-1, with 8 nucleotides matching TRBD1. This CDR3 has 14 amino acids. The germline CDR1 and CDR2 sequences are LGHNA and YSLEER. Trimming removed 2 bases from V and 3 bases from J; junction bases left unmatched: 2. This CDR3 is CASSQPDRDTEAFF. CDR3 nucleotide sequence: TGCGCCAGCAGCCAACCGGACAGGGACACTGAAGCTTTCTTT.

The CDR3 sequence: CASSTEDSGSGRETDTQYF. The CDR3 coding sequence is TGTGCCAGCAGCACAGAAGATAGTGGGAGCGGGAGGGAGACAGATACGCAGTATTTT. The genes are TRBV11-2 and TRBJ2-3; 10 nucleotides agree with TRBD2. From germline, CDR1 is SGHAT and CDR2 FQNNGV. The CDR3 covers 19 residues. Germline trimming cut 5 bases from V and 3 bases from J; bases unmatched to any gene: 17.

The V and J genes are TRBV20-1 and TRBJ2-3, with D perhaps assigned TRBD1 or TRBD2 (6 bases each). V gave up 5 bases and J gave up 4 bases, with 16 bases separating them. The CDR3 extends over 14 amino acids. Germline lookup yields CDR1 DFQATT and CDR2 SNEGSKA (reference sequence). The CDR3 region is CSAGRGGLADTQYF. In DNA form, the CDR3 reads TGCAGTGCTGGAAGAGGGGGGCTCGCAGATACGCAGTATTTT.

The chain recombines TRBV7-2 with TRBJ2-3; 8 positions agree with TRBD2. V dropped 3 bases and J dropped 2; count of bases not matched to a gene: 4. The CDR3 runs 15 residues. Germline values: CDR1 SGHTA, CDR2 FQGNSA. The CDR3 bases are TGTGCCAGCAGCTTCCAAGCGGGGGCCACAGATACGCAGTATTTT. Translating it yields CASSFQAGATDTQYF. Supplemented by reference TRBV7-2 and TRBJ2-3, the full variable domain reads GAGVSQSPSNKVTEKGKDVELRCDPISGHTALYWYRQSLGQGLEFLIYFQGNSAPDKSGLPSDRFSAERTGGSVSTLTIQRTQQEDSAVYLCASSFQAGATDTQYFGPGTRLTVL.

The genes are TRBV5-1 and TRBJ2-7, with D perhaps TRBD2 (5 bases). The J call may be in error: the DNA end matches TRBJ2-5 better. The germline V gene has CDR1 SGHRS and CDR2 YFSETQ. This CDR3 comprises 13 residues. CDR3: CASSSGRLKTQYF. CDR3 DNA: TGCGCCAGCAGCTCGGGGAGATTGAAGACCCAGTACTTC.

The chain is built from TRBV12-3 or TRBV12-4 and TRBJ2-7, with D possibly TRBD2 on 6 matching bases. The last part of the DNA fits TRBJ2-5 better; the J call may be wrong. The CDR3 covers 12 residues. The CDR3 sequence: CASRQEGETQYF. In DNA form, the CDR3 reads TGTGCCAGCAGGCAGGAGGGAGAGACCCAGTACTTC.

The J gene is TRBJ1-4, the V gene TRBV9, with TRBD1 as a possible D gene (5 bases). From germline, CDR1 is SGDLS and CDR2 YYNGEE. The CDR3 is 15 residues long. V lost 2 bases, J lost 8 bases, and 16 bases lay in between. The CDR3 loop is CASSVGAQGGEKLFF. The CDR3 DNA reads TGTGCCAGCAGCGTCGGGGCGCAGGGAGGCGAAAAACTGTTTTTT.

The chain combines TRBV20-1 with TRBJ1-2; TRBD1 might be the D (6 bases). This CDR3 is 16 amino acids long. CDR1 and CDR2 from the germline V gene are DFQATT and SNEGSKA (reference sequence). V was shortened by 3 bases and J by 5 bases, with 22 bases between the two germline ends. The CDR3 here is CSASRASGGVGYGYTF. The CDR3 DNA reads TGCAGTGCTAGCCGGGCGTCGGGGGGCGTAGGGTATGGCTACACCTTC.

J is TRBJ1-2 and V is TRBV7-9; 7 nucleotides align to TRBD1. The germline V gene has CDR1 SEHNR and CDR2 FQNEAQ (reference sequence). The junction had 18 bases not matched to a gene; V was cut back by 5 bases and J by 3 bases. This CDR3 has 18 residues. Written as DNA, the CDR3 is TGTGCCAGCAGCCTAAGACAGGGTTTTACGACTTGGGACTATGGCTACACCTTC. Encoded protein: CASSLRQGFTTWDYGYTF.

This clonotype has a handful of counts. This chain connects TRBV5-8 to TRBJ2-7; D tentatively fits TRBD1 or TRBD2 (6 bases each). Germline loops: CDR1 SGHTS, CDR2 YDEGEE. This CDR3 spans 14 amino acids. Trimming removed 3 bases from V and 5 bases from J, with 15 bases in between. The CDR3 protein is CASSSLQGGDEQYF. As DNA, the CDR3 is TGTGCCAGCAGCTCCCTACAGGGAGGCGACGAGCAGTACTTC.

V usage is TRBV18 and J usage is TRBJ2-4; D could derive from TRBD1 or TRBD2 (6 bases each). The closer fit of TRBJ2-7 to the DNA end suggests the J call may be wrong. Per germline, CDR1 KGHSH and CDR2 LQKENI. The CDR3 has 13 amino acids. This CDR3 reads CASSPAGTNEQYF. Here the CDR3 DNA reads TGTGCCAGCTCACCGGCGGGGACAAACGAGCAGTACTTC.

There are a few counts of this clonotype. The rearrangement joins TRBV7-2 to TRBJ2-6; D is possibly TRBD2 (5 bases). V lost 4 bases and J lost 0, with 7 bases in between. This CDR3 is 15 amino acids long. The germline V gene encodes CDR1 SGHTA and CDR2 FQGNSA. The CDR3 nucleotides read TGTGCCAGCAGCTGGCGGGTCTCTGGGGCCAACGTCCTGACTTTC. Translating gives CASSWRVSGANVLTF.

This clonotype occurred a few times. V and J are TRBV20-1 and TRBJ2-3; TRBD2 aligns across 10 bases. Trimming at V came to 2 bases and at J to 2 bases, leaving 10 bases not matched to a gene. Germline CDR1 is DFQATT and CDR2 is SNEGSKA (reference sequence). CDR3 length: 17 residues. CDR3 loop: CSARPLGLAQYTDTQYF. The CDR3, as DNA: TGCAGTGCTAGACCGCTGGGACTAGCGCAATACACAGATACGCAGTATTTT.

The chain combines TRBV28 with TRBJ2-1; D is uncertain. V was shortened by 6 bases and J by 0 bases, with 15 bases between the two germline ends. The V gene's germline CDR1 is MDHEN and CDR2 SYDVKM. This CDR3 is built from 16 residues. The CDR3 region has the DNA TGTGCCAGCAGCGCCTCTCAGCTCGGCTCCTACAATGAGCAGTTCTTC. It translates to CASSASQLGSYNEQFF.

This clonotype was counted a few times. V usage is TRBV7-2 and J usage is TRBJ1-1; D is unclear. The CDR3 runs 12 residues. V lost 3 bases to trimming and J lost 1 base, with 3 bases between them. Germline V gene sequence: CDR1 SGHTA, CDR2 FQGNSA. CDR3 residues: CASSLWNTEAFF. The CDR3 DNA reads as TGTGCCAGCAGCTTGTGGAACACTGAAGCTTTCTTT. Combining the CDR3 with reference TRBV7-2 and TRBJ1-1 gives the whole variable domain GAGVSQSPSNKVTEKGKDVELRCDPISGHTALYWYRQSLGQGLEFLIYFQGNSAPDKSGLPSDRFSAERTGGSVSTLTIQRTQQEDSAVYLCASSLWNTEAFFGQGTRLTVV.

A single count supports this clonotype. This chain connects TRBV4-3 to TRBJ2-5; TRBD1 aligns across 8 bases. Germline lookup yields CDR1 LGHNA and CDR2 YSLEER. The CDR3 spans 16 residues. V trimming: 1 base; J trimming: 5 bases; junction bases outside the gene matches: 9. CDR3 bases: TGCGCCAGCAGCCAAGTGAAACGACAGGGGCATGAGACCCAGTACTTC. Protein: CASSQVKRQGHETQYF.

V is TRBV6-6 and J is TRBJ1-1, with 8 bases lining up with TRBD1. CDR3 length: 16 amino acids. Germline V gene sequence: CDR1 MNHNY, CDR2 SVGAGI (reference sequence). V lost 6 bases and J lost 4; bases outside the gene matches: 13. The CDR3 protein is CASSSRQGRNGTEAFF. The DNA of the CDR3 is TGTGCCAGCAGCTCTAGACAGGGGAGGAATGGCACTGAAGCTTTCTTT.

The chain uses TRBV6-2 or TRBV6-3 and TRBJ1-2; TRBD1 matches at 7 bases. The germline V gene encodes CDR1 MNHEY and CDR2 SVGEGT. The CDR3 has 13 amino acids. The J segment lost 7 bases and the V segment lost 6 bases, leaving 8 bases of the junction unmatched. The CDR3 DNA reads TGTGCCAGCAGAGGGGACAGCCGTCCTGGCTACACCTTC. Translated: CASRGDSRPGYTF.

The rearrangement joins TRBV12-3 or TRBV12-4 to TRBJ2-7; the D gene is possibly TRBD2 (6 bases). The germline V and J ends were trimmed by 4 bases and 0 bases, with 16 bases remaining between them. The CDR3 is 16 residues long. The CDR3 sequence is CASSSTLSAGSYEQYF. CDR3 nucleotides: TGTGCCAGCAGTTCCACCCTCTCAGCGGGCTCCTACGAGCAGTACTTC.

CDR3 protein: CASQWAGESTDTQYF. Here the CDR3 DNA reads TGCGCCAGCCAGTGGGCGGGAGAGTCCACAGATACGCAGTATTTT. V and J are TRBV5-1 and TRBJ2-3; 7 positions match TRBD2. J gave up 2 bases and V 7 bases, and 10 bases lay outside the gene matches. CDR3 size: 15 residues. Germline CDR1 SGHRS, CDR2 YFSETQ.